This T cell receptor beta chain was retrieved from a study of blood T cells in healthy people across ages. General study findings and limits: Diversity estimates drawn from one million T cells were deemed underestimates.

Comment on this clonotype: The antigen remains unidentified.

The CDR3 spans 15 residues. Germline V gene data show CDR1 as KGHSH and CDR2 as LQKENI. Trimming left V 1 base short and J 3 bases short, with 7 bases between. The second PCR ran about 6 to 12 cycles with a sample-barcoded 5' primer and J-beta primers. TCRdb reprocessed the 5' RACE reads via MiXCR and lists one record per CDR3 protein. The table records under 2,000,000 distinct CDR3 sequences, about 50% of them present only once. The sample was blood. J is TRBJ2-6 and V is TRBV18; D is ambiguous. This clonotype was obtained from a woman in her thirties or forties in good health. The CDR3 region has the DNA TGTGCCAGCTCACCACTACGAGATGGGGCCAACGTCCTGACTTTC. The encoded protein is CASSPLRDGANVLTF.